This TCR beta chain derives from a study of cytomegalovirus exposure and HLA in healthy donors. Background on the study: Counted in an early data release were roughly 81 million unique TCRs from HLA-typed donors. Findings of the study overall: Reports credit the classifier with highly specific, highly sensitive diagnosis of cytomegalovirus status.

These donors, healthy bone marrow donors, were studied. After removal of 5 bases from V and 4 bases from J, the junction contained 2 bases not matched to a gene. Germline CDR1 MRHNA, CDR2 SNTAGT. This CDR3 spans 15 amino acids. This PCR relied on a set of 60 Vbeta primers and 13 Jbeta primers. The data were produced by immunoSEQ multiplex PCR, yet TCRdb's version contains in-frame clones alone and is incomplete. The data show fewer than 150,000 clones, with approximately 79% seen just once and about 15% held by the top ten. Turning to this clone: Its antigen remains unknown.

Material: PBMCs. The sequence came from a man between 45 and 60 years old in good health and CMV-seropositive. This chain links TRBV6-4 with TRBJ2-5; 15 positions match TRBD2. The CDR3 sequence: CASSPGLAGGETQYF. CDR3 sequence (DNA): TGTGCCAGCAGTCCGGGACTAGCGGGAGGAGAGACCCAGTACTTC.